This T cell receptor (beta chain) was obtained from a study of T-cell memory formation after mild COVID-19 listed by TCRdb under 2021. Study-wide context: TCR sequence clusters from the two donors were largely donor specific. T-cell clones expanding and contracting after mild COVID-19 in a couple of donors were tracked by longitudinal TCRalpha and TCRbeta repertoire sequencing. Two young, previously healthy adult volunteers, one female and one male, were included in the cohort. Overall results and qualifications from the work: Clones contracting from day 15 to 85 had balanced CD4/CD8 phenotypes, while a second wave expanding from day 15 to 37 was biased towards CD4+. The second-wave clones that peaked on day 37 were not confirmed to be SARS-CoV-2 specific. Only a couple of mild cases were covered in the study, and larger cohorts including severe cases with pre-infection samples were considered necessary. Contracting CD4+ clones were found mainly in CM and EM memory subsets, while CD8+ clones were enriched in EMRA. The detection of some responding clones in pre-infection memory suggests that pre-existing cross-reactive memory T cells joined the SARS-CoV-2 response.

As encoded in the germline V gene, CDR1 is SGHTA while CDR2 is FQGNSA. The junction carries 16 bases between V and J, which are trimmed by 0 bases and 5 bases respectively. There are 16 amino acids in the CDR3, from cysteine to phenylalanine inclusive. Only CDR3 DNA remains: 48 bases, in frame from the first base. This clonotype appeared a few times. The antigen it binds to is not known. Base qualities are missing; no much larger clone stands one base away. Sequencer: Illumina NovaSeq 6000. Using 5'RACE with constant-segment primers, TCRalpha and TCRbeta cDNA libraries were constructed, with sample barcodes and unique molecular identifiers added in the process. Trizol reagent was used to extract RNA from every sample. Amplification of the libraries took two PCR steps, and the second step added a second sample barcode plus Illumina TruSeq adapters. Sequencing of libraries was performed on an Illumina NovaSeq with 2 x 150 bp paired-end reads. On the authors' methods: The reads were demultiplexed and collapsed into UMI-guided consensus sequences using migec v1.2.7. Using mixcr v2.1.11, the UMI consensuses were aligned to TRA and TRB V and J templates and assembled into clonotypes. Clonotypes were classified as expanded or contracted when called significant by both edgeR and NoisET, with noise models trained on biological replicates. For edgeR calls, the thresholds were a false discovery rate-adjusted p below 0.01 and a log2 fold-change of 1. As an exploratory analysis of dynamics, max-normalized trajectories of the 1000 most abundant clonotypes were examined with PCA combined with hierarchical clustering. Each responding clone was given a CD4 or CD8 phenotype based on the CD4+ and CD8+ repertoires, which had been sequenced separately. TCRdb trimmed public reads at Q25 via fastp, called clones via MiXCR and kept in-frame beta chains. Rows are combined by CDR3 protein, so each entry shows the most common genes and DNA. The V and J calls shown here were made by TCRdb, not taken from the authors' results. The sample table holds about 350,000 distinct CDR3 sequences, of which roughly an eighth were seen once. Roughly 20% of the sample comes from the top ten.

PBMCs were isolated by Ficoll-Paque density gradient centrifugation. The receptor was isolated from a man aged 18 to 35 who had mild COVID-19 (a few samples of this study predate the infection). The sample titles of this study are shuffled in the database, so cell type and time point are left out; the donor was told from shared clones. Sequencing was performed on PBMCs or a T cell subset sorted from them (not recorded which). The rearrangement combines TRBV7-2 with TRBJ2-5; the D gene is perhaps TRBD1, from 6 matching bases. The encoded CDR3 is CASSLAASRGWETQYF. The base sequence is TGTGCCAGCAGCTTAGCAGCATCCAGGGGTTGGGAGACCCAGTACTTC.